One sample yielded the 14 T cell receptor beta chains listed below, sequenced in a study of PD-1 blockade in classical Hodgkin lymphoma. Brentuximab vedotin exposure varied, and every patient relapsed after autologous stem cell transplantation. The data were produced by immunoSEQ multiplex PCR, yet TCRdb's version contains in-frame clones alone and is incomplete. The sample contains 95,000 to 120,000 clones, roughly nine tenths of which appear only once. The material was peripheral blood mononuclear cells (PBMCs), obtained before the second cycle of nivolumab. These receptors were obtained from a human donor with classical Hodgkin lymphoma.

The rearrangement joins TRBV6-1 to TRBJ1-1, with D unresolved. CDR3 length: 15 amino acids. V was cut by 3 bases and J by 3 bases, with 14 bases left in between. Germline values: CDR1 MNHNS, CDR2 SASEGT. The CDR3 DNA reads as TGTGCCAGCAGTGACAGACGGGAGATGTACACTGAAGCTTTCTTT. This codes for CASSDRREMYTEAFF.

The V gene is TRBV28, the J gene TRBJ1-2; possibly TRBD1 for D (6 bases). V lost 3 bases and J lost 8, with 13 bases in between. The germline CDR1 and CDR2 sequences are MDHEN and SYDVKM. CDR3 length: 13 amino acids. CDR3 amino acids: CASSFQTGSGYTF. In nucleotides, the CDR3 is TGTGCCAGCAGTTTCCAGACAGGATCAGGCTACACCTTC.

The chain combines TRBV6-1 with TRBJ1-3; D remains unclear. Germline V gene sequence: CDR1 MNHNS, CDR2 SASEGT. V was clipped by 6 bases and J by 0 bases, with 6 bases between them. This CDR3 has 13 residues. This CDR3 reads CASRQSSGNTIYF. The CDR3 region has the DNA TGTGCCAGCAGACAGAGCTCTGGAAACACCATATATTTT.

The chain is built from TRBV30 and TRBJ2-7; D not certain. The CDR3 runs to 14 residues. CDR1 is GTSNPN and CDR2 is SVGIG in the germline V gene (reference sequence). Trimming left V 1 base short and J 3 bases short, with 13 bases between. CDR3 sequence reads: CAWSAGIGFYEQYF. CDR3 DNA sequence: TGTGCCTGGAGTGCCGGTATAGGGTTCTACGAGCAGTACTTC.

V gene TRBV6-1 combines with J gene TRBJ1-6; D unresolved. V lost 2 bases and J lost 9, with 2 bases in between. The CDR3 has 11 residues. Germline CDR1 is MNHNS and CDR2 is SASEGT. CDR3 bases: TGTGCCAGCAGTGAACTTTCACCCCTCCACTTT. Protein sequence: CASSELSPLHF.

The chain joins TRBV25-1 to TRBJ2-1; no firm D call. Trimming pared 1 base from V and 10 bases from J, leaving 11 bases between. Germline assignment: CDR1 MGHDK and CDR2 SYGVNS. This CDR3 has 13 amino acids. The CDR3 region is CASSEWGREEQFF. The CDR3, as DNA: TGTGCCAGCAGTGAATGGGGAAGGGAAGAGCAGTTCTTC.

The count of this clone is one. This sequence joins TRBV14 and TRBJ1-2; tentatively, D is TRBD1 (6 bases). V was shortened by 3 bases and J by 3 bases, with 11 bases between the two germline ends. Germline loops: CDR1 SGHDN, CDR2 FVKESK. CDR3 length: 14 amino acids. CDR3 DNA sequence: TGTGCCAGCAGCCAGGGGAGACAGGACTATGGCTACACCTTC. Its protein product is CASSQGRQDYGYTF.

The V gene is TRBV7-2, the J gene TRBJ1-5; the match to TRBD1 covers 7 bases. V was pared by 9 bases and J by 0 bases, with 8 bases of the junction left unmatched. Germline V gene sequence: CDR1 SGHTA, CDR2 FQGNSA. The CDR3 extends over 15 amino acids. The CDR3 here is CASTGQQFSNQPQHF. The CDR3 nucleotides are TGTGCCAGTACGGGACAGCAATTTAGCAATCAGCCCCAGCATTTT. Looking up the rest from reference TRBV7-2 and TRBJ1-5 gives the full variable domain: GAGVSQSPSNKVTEKGKDVELRCDPISGHTALYWYRQSLGQGLEFLIYFQGNSAPDKSGLPSDRFSAERTGGSVSTLTIQRTQQEDSAVYLCASTGQQFSNQPQHFGDGTRLSIL.

This clone showed up just a few times. The V call is TRBV9, the J call TRBJ1-3; 7 bases line up with TRBD1. The CDR3 extends over 15 amino acids. In germline, CDR1 is SGDLS, CDR2 YYNGEE. V gave up 5 bases and J gave up 0 bases; unmatched junction bases: 5. CDR3 in amino acids: CASREQGSSGNTIYF. CDR3 DNA sequence: TGTGCCAGCAGAGAACAGGGGAGCTCTGGAAACACCATATATTTT.

The CDR3 DNA sequence: TGTGCCAGCAGTTTATCCGACTCTGGGGCCAACGTCCTGACTTTC. Its protein product is CASSLSDSGANVLTF. The chain links TRBV27 to TRBJ2-6, with D unresolved. The CDR3 contains 15 residues. The germline gives CDR1 MNHEY, CDR2 SMNVEV (reference sequence). Trimming shortened V by 0 bases and J by 0 bases, and 3 bases separated the two germline ends. The full variable domain, with the rest looked up from reference TRBV27 and TRBJ2-6, is EAQVTQNPRYLITVTGKKLTVTCSQNMNHEYMSWYRQDPGLGLRQIYYSMNVEVTDKGDVPEGYKVSRKEKRNFPLILESPSPNQTSLYFCASSLSDSGANVLTFGAGSRLTVL.

The genes are TRBV30 and TRBJ2-3, with 9 nucleotides matching TRBD2. With 5 bases clipped from V and 7 bases from J, the junction kept 10 bases outside the gene matches. The CDR3 totals 14 residues. CDR1 is GTSNPN, CDR2 SVGIG, per germline (reference sequence). CDR3 residues: CAWDAGGPVYTQYF. In DNA form, the CDR3 reads TGTGCCTGGGACGCGGGAGGGCCGGTATATACGCAGTATTTT.

This chain links TRBV6-5 with TRBJ2-3, with TRBD2 matching 10 bases. Germline assignment: CDR1 MNHEY and CDR2 SVGAGI. CDR3 length: 16 amino acids. V lost 1 base, J lost 2 bases, and 3 bases stayed unmatched. The CDR3 DNA is TGTGCCAGCAGTTACTGGAGCGGGAGGGACACAGATACGCAGTATTTT. Translated, it gives CASSYWSGRDTDTQYF.

J is TRBJ2-7 and V is TRBV28, with TRBD2 identical over 8 bases. The germline V gene encodes CDR1 MDHEN and CDR2 SYDVKM. This CDR3 is 19 amino acids long. The J segment lost 0 bases and the V segment lost 6 bases, leaving 19 bases of the junction unmatched. The CDR3 DNA is TGTGCCAGCAGCCCGGTCTGGATAGCGGGATTTCCCTTCTCCTACGAGCAGTACTTC. Translation gives CASSPVWIAGFPFSYEQYF.

The V call is TRBV18, the J call TRBJ1-5; D remains ambiguous. The CDR3 runs 15 residues. Germline values: CDR1 KGHSH, CDR2 LQKENI. V lost 2 bases, J lost 3 bases, and 11 bases lay in between. The chain's CDR3 is CASSPTGSPNQPQHF. Here the CDR3 DNA reads TGTGCCAGCTCACCAACCGGGTCCCCCAATCAGCCCCAGCATTTT.